This T cell receptor beta chain was observed in a study of cytomegalovirus exposure and HLA in healthy donors. Study in general: Inside one of the first data releases sat around 80 million unique TCRs taken from HLA-typed donors.

This clone was seen a few times. Its antigen is currently unknown. Study-level points and caveats: Rarity held for most TCR sequences, but there were some public TCRs that occurred in many donors. CMV antigen specificity of three CMV-associated chains was confirmed in vitro.

CDR3 length equals 14 residues. Trimming shortened V by 3 bases and J by 1 base, and 10 bases separated the two germline ends. Germline values: CDR1 SEHNR, CDR2 FQNEAQ (reference sequence). The PCR used 60 Vbeta and 13 Jbeta primers. Generated by immunoSEQ multiplex PCR, the TCRdb table keeps only in-frame clones and is missing some. The repertoire holds approximately 82,000 clones, with about three fifths as singletons. This cohort consisted of healthy bone marrow donors. Sequencing was carried out using PBMCs. This receptor was taken from a woman aged 30 to 39 in good health and CMV-seropositive. This chain uses TRBV7-9 with TRBJ2-7; D not certain. CDR3 coding DNA: TGTGCCAGCAGCTTGCCTAATTTTTCCTACGAGCAGTACTTC. It specifies CASSLPNFSYEQYF.